The sample holds one count of the clone carrying this T cell receptor beta chain. Its antigen is not identified. The assay was immunoSEQ multiplex PCR, and TCRdb's table has in-frame clones only and misses some. This table has about 600,000 clones, roughly 97% appearing once. Deletions cut 4 bases from V and 0 bases from J, with 10 bases between. This CDR3 has 14 amino acids. The germline V gene encodes CDR1 SGHVS and CDR2 FQNEAQ. This sample was included in a study of shared clonotypes between healthy human individuals. The study, taken as a whole, reports: Represented diversity, genetic and exposure-history alike, was limited by few donors.

The rearrangement links TRBV7-8 to TRBJ2-7, with a tentative D call TRBD1 (6 bases). The sample comprised naive CD4+ T cells sorted from blood. The sample's subset: CD45RA+ positively selected. The sequence derives from a woman in her 30s in good health. For the CDR3, the DNA is TGTGCCAGCAGCTCCCGACAGGACTCCTACGAGCAGTACTTC. Translating gives CASSSRQDSYEQYF.